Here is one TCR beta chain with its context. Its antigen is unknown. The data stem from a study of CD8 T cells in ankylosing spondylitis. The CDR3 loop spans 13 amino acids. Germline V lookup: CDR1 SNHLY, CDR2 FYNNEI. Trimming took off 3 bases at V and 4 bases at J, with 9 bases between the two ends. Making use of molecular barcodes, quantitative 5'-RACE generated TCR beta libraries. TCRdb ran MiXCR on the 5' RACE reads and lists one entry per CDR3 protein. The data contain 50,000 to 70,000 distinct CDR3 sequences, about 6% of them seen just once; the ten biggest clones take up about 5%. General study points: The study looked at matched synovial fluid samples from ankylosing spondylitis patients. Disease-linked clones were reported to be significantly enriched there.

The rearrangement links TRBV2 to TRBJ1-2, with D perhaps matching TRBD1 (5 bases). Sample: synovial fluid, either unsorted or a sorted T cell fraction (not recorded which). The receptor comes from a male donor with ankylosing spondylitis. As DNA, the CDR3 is TGTGCCAGCAGTGAGCAGGGAGCCTATGGCTACACCTTC. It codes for CASSEQGAYGYTF.